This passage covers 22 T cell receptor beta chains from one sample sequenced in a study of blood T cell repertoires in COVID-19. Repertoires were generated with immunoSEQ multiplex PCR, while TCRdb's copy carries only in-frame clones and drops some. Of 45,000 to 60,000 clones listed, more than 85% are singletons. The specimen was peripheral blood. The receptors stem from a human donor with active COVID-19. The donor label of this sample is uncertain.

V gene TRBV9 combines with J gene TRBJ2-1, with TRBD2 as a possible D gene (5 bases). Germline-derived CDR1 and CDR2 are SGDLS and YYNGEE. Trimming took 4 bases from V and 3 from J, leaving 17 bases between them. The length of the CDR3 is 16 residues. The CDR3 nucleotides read TGTGCCAGCAGCTATCTTGACGGGGAAGTCTACAATGAGCAGTTCTTC. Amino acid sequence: CASSYLDGEVYNEQFF. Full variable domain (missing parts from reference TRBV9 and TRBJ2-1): DSGVTQTPKHLITATGQRVTLRCSPRSGDLSVYWYQQSLDQGLQFLIQYYNGEERAKGNILERFSAQQFPDLHSELNLSSLELGDSALYFCASSYLDGEVYNEQFFGPGTRLTVL.

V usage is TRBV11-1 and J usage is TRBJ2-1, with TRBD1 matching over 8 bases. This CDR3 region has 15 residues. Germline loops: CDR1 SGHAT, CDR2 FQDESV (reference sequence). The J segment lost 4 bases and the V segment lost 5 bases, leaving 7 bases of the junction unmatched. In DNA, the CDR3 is TGTGCCAGCAGCCAGGACAGGGAGGCTTACAATGAGCAGTTCTTC. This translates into CASSQDREAYNEQFF.

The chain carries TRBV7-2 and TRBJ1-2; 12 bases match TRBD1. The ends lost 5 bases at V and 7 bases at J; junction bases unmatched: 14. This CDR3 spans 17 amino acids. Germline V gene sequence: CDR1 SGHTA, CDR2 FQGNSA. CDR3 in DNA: TGTGCCAGCAGCCCAGTCCCGGGACAGGGGGCGGGTATTGGCTACACCTTC. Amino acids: CASSPVPGQGAGIGYTF.

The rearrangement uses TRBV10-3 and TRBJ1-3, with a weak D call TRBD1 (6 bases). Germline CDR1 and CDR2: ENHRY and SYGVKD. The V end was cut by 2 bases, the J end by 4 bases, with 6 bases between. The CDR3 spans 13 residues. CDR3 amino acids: CAISEDRGNTIYF. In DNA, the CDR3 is TGTGCCATCAGTGAGGACAGGGGAAACACCATATATTTT.

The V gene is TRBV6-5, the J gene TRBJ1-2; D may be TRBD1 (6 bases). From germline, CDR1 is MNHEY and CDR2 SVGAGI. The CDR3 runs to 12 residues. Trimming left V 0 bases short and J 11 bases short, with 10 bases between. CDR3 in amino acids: CASSYSRGAYTF. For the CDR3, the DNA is TGTGCCAGCAGTTACTCTCGGGGGGCGTACACCTTC.

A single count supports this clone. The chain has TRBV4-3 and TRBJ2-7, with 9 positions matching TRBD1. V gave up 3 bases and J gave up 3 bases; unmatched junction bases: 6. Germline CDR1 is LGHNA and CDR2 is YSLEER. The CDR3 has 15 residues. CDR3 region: CASSQGTGSGYEQYF. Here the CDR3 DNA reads TGCGCCAGCAGCCAGGGGACAGGGAGCGGCTACGAGCAGTACTTC.

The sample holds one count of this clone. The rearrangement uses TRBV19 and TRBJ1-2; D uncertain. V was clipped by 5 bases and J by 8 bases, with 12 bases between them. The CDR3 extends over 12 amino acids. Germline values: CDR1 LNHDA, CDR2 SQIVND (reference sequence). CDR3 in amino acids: CASSAVRTGYTF. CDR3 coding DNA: TGTGCCAGTAGTGCGGTCCGTACCGGCTACACCTTC.

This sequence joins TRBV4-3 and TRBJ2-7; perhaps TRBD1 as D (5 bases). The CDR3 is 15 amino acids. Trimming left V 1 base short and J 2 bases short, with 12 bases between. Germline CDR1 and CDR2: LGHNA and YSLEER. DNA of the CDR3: TGCGCCAGCAGCCAAGCCTACTGGGGCACCTACGAGCAGTACTTC. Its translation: CASSQAYWGTYEQYF.

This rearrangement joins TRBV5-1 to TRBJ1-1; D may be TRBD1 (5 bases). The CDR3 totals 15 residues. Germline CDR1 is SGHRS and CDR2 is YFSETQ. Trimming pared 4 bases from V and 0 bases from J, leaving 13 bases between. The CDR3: CASSPQTEMNTEAFF. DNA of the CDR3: TGCGCCAGCAGCCCCCAGACAGAAATGAACACTGAAGCTTTCTTT.

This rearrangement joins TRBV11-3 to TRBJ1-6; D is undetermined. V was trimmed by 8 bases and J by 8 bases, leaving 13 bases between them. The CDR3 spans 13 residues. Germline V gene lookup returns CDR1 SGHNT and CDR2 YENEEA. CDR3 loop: CASFANRDSPLHF. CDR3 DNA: TGTGCCAGCTTCGCCAACAGAGATTCACCCCTCCACTTT.

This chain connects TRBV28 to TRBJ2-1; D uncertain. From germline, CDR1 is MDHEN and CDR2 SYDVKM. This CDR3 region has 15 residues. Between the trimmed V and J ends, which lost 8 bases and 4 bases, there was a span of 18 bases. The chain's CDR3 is CASRLPLRPYNEQFF. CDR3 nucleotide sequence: TGTGCCAGCCGACTTCCCCTTCGCCCTTACAATGAGCAGTTCTTC.

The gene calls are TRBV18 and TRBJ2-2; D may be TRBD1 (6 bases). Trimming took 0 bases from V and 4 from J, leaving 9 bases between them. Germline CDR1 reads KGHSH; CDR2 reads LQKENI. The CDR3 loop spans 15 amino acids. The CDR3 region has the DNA TGTGCCAGCTCACCACCAATCAGGGGCACCGGGGAGCTGTTTTTT. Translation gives CASSPPIRGTGELFF.

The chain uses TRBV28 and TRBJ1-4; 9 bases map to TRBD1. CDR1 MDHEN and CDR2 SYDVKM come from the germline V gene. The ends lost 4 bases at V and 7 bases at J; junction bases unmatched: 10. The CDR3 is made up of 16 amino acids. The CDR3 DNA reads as TGTGCCAGCAGTTCGCCGGGACAGGGAACAGGTGAAAAACTGTTTTTT. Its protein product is CASSSPGQGTGEKLFF.

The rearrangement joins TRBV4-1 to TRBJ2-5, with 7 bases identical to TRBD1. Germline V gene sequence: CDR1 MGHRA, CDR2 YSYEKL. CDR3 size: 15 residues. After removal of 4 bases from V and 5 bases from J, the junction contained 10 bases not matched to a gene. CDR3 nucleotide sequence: TGCGCCAGCAGCCCAGAGGGACAGACCTCTGAGACCCAGTACTTC. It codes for CASSPEGQTSETQYF.

The CDR3 region is CALTGGTNYGYTF. In DNA form, the CDR3 reads TGTGCCCTCACCGGCGGTACCAACTATGGCTACACCTTC. The chain employs TRBV5-4 and TRBJ1-2; the D is unclear. The germline CDR1 and CDR2 sequences are SGHNT and YYREEE (reference sequence). This CDR3 comprises 13 residues. Trimming removed 10 bases at V and 2 bases at J, with 15 bases between.

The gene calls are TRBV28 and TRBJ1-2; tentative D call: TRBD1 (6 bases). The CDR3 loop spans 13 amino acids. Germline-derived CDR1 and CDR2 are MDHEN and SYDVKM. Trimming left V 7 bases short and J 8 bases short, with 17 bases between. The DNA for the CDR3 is TGTGCCAGCATCAAGGGGGGGCAGGGAGGCTACACCTTC. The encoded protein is CASIKGGQGGYTF.

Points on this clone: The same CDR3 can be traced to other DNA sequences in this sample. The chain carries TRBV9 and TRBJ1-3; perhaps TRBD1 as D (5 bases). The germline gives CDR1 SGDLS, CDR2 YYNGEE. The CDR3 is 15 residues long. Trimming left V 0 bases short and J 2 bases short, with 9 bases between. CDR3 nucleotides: TGTGCCAGCAGCGTAGGTTCAGGGACTGGAAACACCATATATTTT. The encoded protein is CASSVGSGTGNTIYF.

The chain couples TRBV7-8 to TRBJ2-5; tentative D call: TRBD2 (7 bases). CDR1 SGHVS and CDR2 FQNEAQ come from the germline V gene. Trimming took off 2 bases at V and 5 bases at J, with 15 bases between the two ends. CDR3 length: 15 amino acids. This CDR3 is CASSLSRGAGETQYF. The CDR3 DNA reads TGTGCCAGCAGCTTATCCCGGGGGGCGGGGGAGACCCAGTACTTC.

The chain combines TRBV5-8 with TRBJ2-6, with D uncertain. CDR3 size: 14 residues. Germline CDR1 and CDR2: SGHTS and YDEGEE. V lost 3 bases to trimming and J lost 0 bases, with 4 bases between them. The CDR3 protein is CASSSYSGANVLTF. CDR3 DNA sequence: TGTGCCAGCAGCTCGTACTCTGGGGCCAACGTCCTGACTTTC.

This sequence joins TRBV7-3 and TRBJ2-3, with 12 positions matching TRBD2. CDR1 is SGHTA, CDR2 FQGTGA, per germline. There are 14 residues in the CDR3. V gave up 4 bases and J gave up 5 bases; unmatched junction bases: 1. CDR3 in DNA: TGTGCCAGCAGCTCGGGACTAGCGGGAGATACGCAGTATTTT. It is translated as CASSSGLAGDTQYF.

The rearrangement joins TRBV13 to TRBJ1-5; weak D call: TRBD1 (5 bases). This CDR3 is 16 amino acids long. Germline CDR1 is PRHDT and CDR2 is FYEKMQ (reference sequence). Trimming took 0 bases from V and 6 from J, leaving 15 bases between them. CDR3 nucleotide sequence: TGTGCCAGCAGCTTAGGGGGAGGGGTAAGCGGTCAGCCCCAGCATTTT. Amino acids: CASSLGGGVSGQPQHF.

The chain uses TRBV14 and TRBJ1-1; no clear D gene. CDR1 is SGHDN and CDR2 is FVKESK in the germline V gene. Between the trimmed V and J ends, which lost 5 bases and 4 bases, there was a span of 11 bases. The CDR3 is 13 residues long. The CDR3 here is CASSFHGSTEAFF. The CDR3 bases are TGTGCCAGCAGCTTTCATGGCAGCACTGAAGCTTTCTTT.